A selection of T cell receptor beta chains follows, all from one sample in a study of OX40 agonist ivuxolimab in advanced cancers. Data came from immunoSEQ multiplex PCR; TCRdb stores just in-frame clones and leaves some out. The sample lists around 77,000 clones, 85% occurring once. Specimen: CD4+ or CD8+ T cells sorted from blood, collected in a trial of the OX40 agonist ivuxolimab. The receptor set was obtained from an adult with an advanced solid tumor such as melanoma, head and neck, liver or kidney cancer. Both conserved end residues are part of each CDR3. A D gene is named only where the DNA matches it firmly. Where a row states a size, it is once, few, many or the class of an expanded clone; other rows omit it.

cdr3_nt: TGTGCCTGGAGTGTCAGCAGGGACTATGGCTACACCTTC; cdr3_aa: CAWSVSRDYGYTF; v_call: TRBV30; d_call: .; clone_size: .; j_call: TRBJ1-2
cdr3_nt: TGTGCCAGCAGTGAACGGGACAGGGATGGCTACACCTTC; cdr3_aa: CASSERDRDGYTF; v_call: TRBV6-1; d_call: TRBD1; clone_size: .; j_call: TRBJ1-2
cdr3_nt: TGTGCCATCAGGACAGGGAACACTGAAGCTTTCTTT; cdr3_aa: CAIRTGNTEAFF; v_call: TRBV10-3; d_call: .; clone_size: .; j_call: TRBJ1-1
cdr3_nt: TGTGCCAGCAGTCTCCGAGAAGAGCAGTACTTC; cdr3_aa: CASSLREEQYF; v_call: TRBV28; d_call: .; clone_size: .; j_call: TRBJ2-7
cdr3_nt: TGTGCCAGCAGCGATTTTAACAGGAAAAACACTGAAGCTTTCTTT; cdr3_aa: CASSDFNRKNTEAFF; v_call: TRBV7-9; d_call: .; clone_size: .; j_call: TRBJ1-1
cdr3_nt: TGTGCCAGCAGGGCAGGGGTTGTAGAAAAACTGTTTTTT; cdr3_aa: CASRAGVVEKLFF; v_call: TRBV25-1; d_call: .; clone_size: .; j_call: TRBJ1-4
cdr3_nt: TGCGCCAGCGGATGGGGAGAGCACGAGCAGTACTTC; cdr3_aa: CASGWGEHEQYF; v_call: TRBV5-1; d_call: .; clone_size: .; j_call: TRBJ2-7
cdr3_nt: TGTGCCAGCAGCCAAGTCGATACAGGGGAAGGCTACACCTTC; cdr3_aa: CASSQVDTGEGYTF; v_call: TRBV4-2; d_call: TRBD1; clone_size: .; j_call: TRBJ1-2
cdr3_nt: TGTGCCAGCCTCTTAGGACTAGCGAAAAATGAGCAGTTCTTC; cdr3_aa: CASLLGLAKNEQFF; v_call: TRBV2; d_call: TRBD2; clone_size: .; j_call: TRBJ2-1
cdr3_nt: TGTGCCAGCAGTGAAGAGGGGGGGTTCACTGAAGCTTTCTTT; cdr3_aa: CASSEEGGFTEAFF; v_call: TRBV6-1; d_call: .; clone_size: .; j_call: TRBJ1-1
cdr3_nt: TGCGCCAGCAGCCCCGGACAGACAAGCCATGAAAAACTGTTTTTT; cdr3_aa: CASSPGQTSHEKLFF; v_call: TRBV4-3; d_call: .; clone_size: .; j_call: TRBJ1-4
cdr3_nt: TGTGCCAGCAGCGGTCTTAATTCACCCCTCCACTTT; cdr3_aa: CASSGLNSPLHF; v_call: TRBV2; d_call: .; clone_size: .; j_call: TRBJ1-6
cdr3_nt: TGTGCCAGCAGCCAAGCATCGGGATCCGGGGCCAACGTCCTGACTTTC; cdr3_aa: CASSQASGSGANVLTF; v_call: TRBV4-2; d_call: .; clone_size: .; j_call: TRBJ2-6
cdr3_nt: TGTGCCAGTAGTATAGATGGGGGAGCCGAGCAGTACTTC; cdr3_aa: CASSIDGGAEQYF; v_call: TRBV19; d_call: .; clone_size: .; j_call: TRBJ2-7
cdr3_nt: TGTGCTAGTGGTTTGGGGGGCGGGTGGGAGCAGTACTTC; cdr3_aa: CASGLGGGWEQYF; v_call: TRBV12-5; d_call: .; clone_size: .; j_call: TRBJ2-7
cdr3_nt: TGTGCCAGCATAGGACCCGGGGGACGAGAGACCCAGTACTTC; cdr3_aa: CASIGPGGRETQYF; v_call: TRBV2; d_call: .; clone_size: .; j_call: TRBJ2-5
cdr3_nt: TGTGCCAGCAGTTCTTCTGGACAGGGGGTTCGTCAGCCCCAGCATTTT; cdr3_aa: CASSSSGQGVRQPQHF; v_call: TRBV6-5; d_call: TRBD1; clone_size: once; j_call: TRBJ1-5
cdr3_nt: TGTGCCAGCAGCTTGGCATACCTTGGGGCCAACGTCCTGACTTTC; cdr3_aa: CASSLAYLGANVLTF; v_call: TRBV5-4; d_call: .; clone_size: .; j_call: TRBJ2-6
cdr3_nt: TGTGCCAGTTCTGAGGGACAGAACACTGAAGCTTTCTTT; cdr3_aa: CASSEGQNTEAFF; v_call: TRBV18; d_call: .; clone_size: .; j_call: TRBJ1-1
cdr3_nt: TGTGCCAGCACCCCGGGAGGCGGCGCCTACGAGCAGTACTTC; cdr3_aa: CASTPGGGAYEQYF; v_call: TRBV7-2; d_call: TRBD2; clone_size: few; j_call: TRBJ2-7
cdr3_nt: TGCGCCAGCAGCTTGGAAATAGCGGGGGGGCCTACCCATGAGCAGTTCTTC; cdr3_aa: CASSLEIAGGPTHEQFF; v_call: TRBV5-1; d_call: TRBD2; clone_size: .; j_call: TRBJ2-1
cdr3_nt: TGCAGCGTTGTTTCCCAGATGAACACTGAAGCTTTCTTT; cdr3_aa: CSVVSQMNTEAFF; v_call: TRBV29-1; d_call: .; clone_size: .; j_call: TRBJ1-1
cdr3_nt: TGTGCCTGGAGTCCTGGAAGCAGCATTTATGCTTTCTTT; cdr3_aa: CAWSPGSSIYAFF; v_call: TRBV30; d_call: .; clone_size: .; j_call: TRBJ1-1
cdr3_nt: TGTGCCAGCAGCGTAGGCGGGACGGGGAACTATGGCTACACCTTC; cdr3_aa: CASSVGGTGNYGYTF; v_call: TRBV9; d_call: .; clone_size: .; j_call: TRBJ1-2
cdr3_nt: TGTGCCAGCAAACCACAGGGGGTGCGTAATTCACCCCTCCACTTT; cdr3_aa: CASKPQGVRNSPLHF; v_call: TRBV27; d_call: TRBD1; clone_size: once; j_call: TRBJ1-6
cdr3_nt: TGTGCCAGCCCGGGCCGGGACGGCCGGGATCGGGGGGCCAACGTCCTGACTTTC; cdr3_aa: CASPGRDGRDRGANVLTF; v_call: TRBV7-9; d_call: .; clone_size: .; j_call: TRBJ2-6
cdr3_nt: TGTGCCACCAGCAGAGTAGTTCCCTCCTATGGCTACACCTTC; cdr3_aa: CATSRVVPSYGYTF; v_call: TRBV15; d_call: .; clone_size: .; j_call: TRBJ1-2
cdr3_nt: TGTGCCTGGTTAGGGGCGAACACCGGGGAGCTGTTTTTT; cdr3_aa: CAWLGANTGELFF; v_call: TRBV30; d_call: .; clone_size: .; j_call: TRBJ2-2
cdr3_nt: TGTGCCAGCACGGCAGCAGGTTCACCCCTCCACTTT; cdr3_aa: CASTAAGSPLHF; v_call: TRBV6-1; d_call: .; clone_size: .; j_call: TRBJ1-6
cdr3_nt: TGTGCCAGCAACGAGGACTATAATTCACCCCTCCACTTT; cdr3_aa: CASNEDYNSPLHF; v_call: TRBV5-6; d_call: .; clone_size: .; j_call: TRBJ1-6
cdr3_nt: TGTGCCAGTAGTATTCGGGACACCTTATACGAGCAGTACTTC; cdr3_aa: CASSIRDTLYEQYF; v_call: TRBV19; d_call: .; clone_size: .; j_call: TRBJ2-7
cdr3_nt: TGTGCCAGCTCACTGGGGACAGGGGCGCTAGATCAGCCCCAGCATTTT; cdr3_aa: CASSLGTGALDQPQHF; v_call: TRBV18; d_call: TRBD1; clone_size: .; j_call: TRBJ1-5
cdr3_nt: TGTGCCAGCATGCCTCTAACCTCATTTACCTACGAGCAGTACTTC; cdr3_aa: CASMPLTSFTYEQYF; v_call: TRBV6-6; d_call: .; clone_size: once; j_call: TRBJ2-7
cdr3_nt: TGTGCCAGCTCACCAACAGGGCTCAATCAGCCCCAGCATTTT; cdr3_aa: CASSPTGLNQPQHF; v_call: TRBV18; d_call: .; clone_size: .; j_call: TRBJ1-5
cdr3_nt: TGCGCCAGCAGCTTGGACGGGGGGAGCGACAATGAGCAGTTCTTC; cdr3_aa: CASSLDGGSDNEQFF; v_call: TRBV5-1; d_call: TRBD2; clone_size: once; j_call: TRBJ2-1
cdr3_nt: TGTGCCAGCAGCTTAGACAGGACTAGCGGGGGAACTGCCGAGCAGTACTTC; cdr3_aa: CASSLDRTSGGTAEQYF; v_call: TRBV7-2; d_call: TRBD2; clone_size: .; j_call: TRBJ2-7
cdr3_nt: TGTGCCAGCAGCGTACAGGCTCCAAATACAGAGCAGTACTTC; cdr3_aa: CASSVQAPNTEQYF; v_call: TRBV2; d_call: .; clone_size: .; j_call: TRBJ2-7
cdr3_nt: TGCGCCAGCAGCTTCGGACAGGGACCACAAGAGACCCAGTACTTC; cdr3_aa: CASSFGQGPQETQYF; v_call: TRBV5-1; d_call: TRBD1; clone_size: .; j_call: TRBJ2-5
cdr3_nt: TGTGCCAGCAGCGGCCGTGGGACGAGCTATGGCTACACCTTC; cdr3_aa: CASSGRGTSYGYTF; v_call: TRBV7-2; d_call: .; clone_size: .; j_call: TRBJ1-2